Presented here are 9 T cell receptor beta chains from one specimen sequenced in a study of CD8+CD57+ T cells in acquired aplastic anemia. CD8+CD57+ cell expansion, shown by flow cytometry, had occurred in the patients selected for sequencing. TCR beta VDJ combinations and CDR3 sequences were profiled from genomic DNA. TCRdb redid the calling of the reads with MiXCR, one entry per CDR3 protein. Among about half a million distinct CDR3 sequences listed, roughly 34% were seen once. The sequenced material came from sorted CD4+, CD8+, or CD8+CD57+ T cells (not recorded which) from PBMCs. The receptors originated from a human donor with aplastic anemia.

This clonotype was observed many times. The V call is TRBV5-8, the J call TRBJ2-7; D may correspond to TRBD1 or TRBD2 (5 bases each). The CDR3 is 13 residues long. Germline loops: CDR1 SGHTS, CDR2 YDEGEE. V shed 3 bases and J shed 5 bases, with 12 bases lying between them. Written as DNA, the CDR3 is TGTGCCAGCAGCTCCAGGGAGTACAACGAGCAGTACTTC. The encoded protein is CASSSREYNEQYF.

This chain links TRBV18 with TRBJ2-7, with D perhaps assigned TRBD1 or TRBD2 (6 bases each). This CDR3 contains 15 residues. CDR1 and CDR2 (germline): KGHSH, LQKENI. Trimming removed 0 bases from V and 4 bases from J, with 13 bases in between. CDR3 sequence reads: CASSPPGGGAYEQYF. In DNA, the CDR3 is TGTGCCAGCTCACCACCGGGGGGCGGGGCGTACGAGCAGTACTTC.

Comments on this clonotype: One junction end does not reproduce the germline sequence, and a read error may be involved. The DNA for the CDR3 is TGTGCCAGCAGTGAAATCGGGACGGTTGAAGAGACCCAGTACTTC. It is translated as CASSEIGTVEETQYF. V usage is TRBV10-3 and J usage is TRBJ2-5, with D perhaps TRBD1 or TRBD2 (5 bases each). The CDR3 is 15 amino acids. Germline values: CDR1 ENHRY, CDR2 SYGVKD.

This clonotype was recorded only once. A much larger clone differs from this one at a single base, so this may be a read error. The chain couples TRBV2 to TRBJ2-2; TRBD2 is a possible D gene (6 bases). The CDR3 runs 14 residues. The germline V gene encodes CDR1 SNHLY and CDR2 FYNNEI. This CDR3 is CARESRGHTGGLFF. CDR3 coding DNA: TGTGCCAGAGAATCGAGGGGTCACACCGGGGGGCTGTTTTTT.

The rearrangement joins TRBV12-3 or TRBV12-4 to TRBJ2-7, with 8 bases aligning to TRBD1. The junction had 7 bases not matched to a gene; V was cut back by 6 bases and J by 3 bases. This CDR3 has 14 residues. CDR3 amino acids: CASSRDRKLYEQYF. The CDR3 nucleotides read TGTGCCAGCAGCCGGGACAGGAAACTCTACGAGCAGTACTTC.

This clonotype is a singleton in its sample. This rearrangement joins TRBV2 to TRBJ2-7; D gene unclear. The germline V gene encodes CDR1 SNHLY and CDR2 FYNNEI. The CDR3 spans 13 residues. The V gene lost 7 bases and the J gene lost 2 bases, with 12 bases spanning the gap. The CDR3 DNA sequence: TGTGCCAGCAATCTACGCTCCCCCTACGAGCAGTACTTC. This translates into CASNLRSPYEQYF.

This clonotype was counted only a few times. The rearrangement uses TRBV6-4 and TRBJ2-1; TRBD1 aligns across 12 bases. This CDR3 comprises 16 residues. After removal of 6 bases from V and 8 bases from J, the junction contained 11 bases not matched to a gene. Germline V lookup: CDR1 MRHNA, CDR2 SNTAGT. CDR3: CASRDTGTGGWDEQFF. Here the CDR3 DNA reads TGTGCCAGCAGGGACACCGGGACAGGGGGCTGGGATGAGCAGTTCTTC.

This clonotype occurred many times. V and J are TRBV20-1 and TRBJ1-2; perhaps TRBD1 as D (6 bases). Germline CDR1 is DFQATT and CDR2 is SNEGSKA (reference sequence). The CDR3 is made up of 14 amino acids. V lost 6 bases and J 4 bases, leaving 18 bases between the germline ends. CDR3 DNA sequence: TGCAGTGCAAACTACAGGGAGTGGGGCTATGGCTACACCTTC. This gives the protein CSANYREWGYGYTF.

Worth noting for this clonotype: With a much larger clone just one base away, this may be a read error. The chain links TRBV7-2 to TRBJ1-2, with TRBD1 identical over 8 bases. The V gene end was trimmed by 8 bases and the J gene end by 3 bases; junction bases not matched to a gene: 5. Per germline, CDR1 SGHTA and CDR2 FQGNSA. The CDR3 sequence is 13 residues long. The CDR3 loop reads CASGPTGDYGYTF. DNA of the CDR3: TGTGCCAGCGGGCCGACAGGGGACTATGGCTACACCTTC.